This is a list of T cell receptor beta chains from one sample in a study of blood T cell repertoires in COVID-19. Profiling relied on immunoSEQ multiplex PCR, and the TCRdb table lists in-frame clones only, not all of them. The data contain approximately 60,000 clones, about 83% of them singletons. Sequencing was performed on peripheral blood. These receptor sequences come from a woman at least 80 years old with acute or convalescent COVID-19. Each CDR3 is given with its conserved first and last residue. D genes are given only for firm matches. Clone size is shown for a subset of rows, as once, few, many or a class of expanded clone.

V: TRBV25-1
size: NA
J: TRBJ2-2
D: NA
length: 16
DNA: TGTGCCAGCAGTGCCCCTTTGGGGCGGGGCACCGGGGAGCTGTTTTTT
CDR3: CASSAPLGRGTGELFF

V: TRBV28
size: NA
J: TRBJ1-1
D: NA
length: 15
DNA: TGTGCCAGCACCTCACCCCAGGGATGGAGCGCTGAAGCTTTCTTT
CDR3: CASTSPQGWSAEAFF

V: TRBV15
size: NA
J: TRBJ1-5
D: TRBD1
length: 20
DNA: TGTGCCACCAGCACTCGGGGTGGGACAGGGGGTTTACTGTGGCATCAGCCCCAGCATTTT
CDR3: CATSTRGGTGGLLWHQPQHF

V: TRBV6-5
size: once
J: TRBJ2-5
D: NA
length: 12
DNA: TGTGCCAGTACGGACTGGTCAAAGACCCAGTACTTC
CDR3: CASTDWSKTQYF

V: TRBV5-1
size: NA
J: TRBJ2-7
D: TRBD1
length: 14
DNA: TGCGCCAGCAGCCCGGCAGGGGGCCCCTACGAGCAGTACTTC
CDR3: CASSPAGGPYEQYF

V: TRBV28
size: NA
J: TRBJ1-4
D: NA
length: 14
DNA: TGTGCCAGCAGTTCGCCACAGGGCCGTGAAAAACTGTTTTTT
CDR3: CASSSPQGREKLFF

V: TRBV5-1
size: NA
J: TRBJ2-5
D: TRBD1
length: 15
DNA: TGCGCCAGCAGCCCCGACAGGGGATCAGGGGAGACCCAGTACTTC
CDR3: CASSPDRGSGETQYF

V: TRBV5-1
size: NA
J: TRBJ2-7
D: TRBD1
length: 14
DNA: TGCGCCAGCAGCTGGGACAGGGGAACCTACGAGCAGTACTTC
CDR3: CASSWDRGTYEQYF

V: TRBV28
size: NA
J: TRBJ2-1
D: NA
length: 13
DNA: TGTGCCAGCAGTCCCTACCGCTACAATGAGCAGTTCTTC
CDR3: CASSPYRYNEQFF

V: TRBV5-1
size: NA
J: TRBJ2-1
D: TRBD2
length: 17
DNA: TGCGCCAGCAGCCCGAGGACTAGCGGGAGGTTGGGCAATGAGCAGTTCTTC
CDR3: CASSPRTSGRLGNEQFF

V: TRBV9
size: NA
J: TRBJ2-3
D: TRBD2
length: 14
DNA: TGTGCCAGCAGCGCTAGCGGGAGAGAGGATACGCAGTATTTT
CDR3: CASSASGREDTQYF

V: TRBV11-2
size: NA
J: TRBJ2-3
D: NA
length: 13
DNA: TGTGCCAGCAGCCTCCTTTCGGCAGATACGCAGTATTTT
CDR3: CASSLLSADTQYF

V: TRBV30
size: NA
J: TRBJ1-1
D: NA
length: 17
DNA: TGTGCCTGGACCCTCCGAGTGAGTGGCAGGGCGAACACTGAAGCTTTCTTT
CDR3: CAWTLRVSGRANTEAFF

V: TRBV2
size: NA
J: TRBJ2-2
D: NA
length: 15
DNA: TGTGCCAGCAGTGAAGTTTCGACTGACACCGGGGAGCTGTTTTTT
CDR3: CASSEVSTDTGELFF

V: TRBV5-1
size: NA
J: TRBJ1-2
D: TRBD1
length: 17
DNA: TGCGCCAGCAGCTTGATGCCGGGACAGGGTCTTAAGGGTGGCTACACCTTC
CDR3: CASSLMPGQGLKGGYTF

V: TRBV18
size: NA
J: TRBJ2-1
D: TRBD1
length: 14
DNA: TGTGCCAGCTCACAGGACAGGGCCTACAATGAGCAGTTCTTC
CDR3: CASSQDRAYNEQFF

V: TRBV5-4
size: NA
J: TRBJ2-2
D: NA
length: 14
DNA: TGTGCCAGCAGCTTAACGGGAGCCACCGGGGAGCTGTTTTTT
CDR3: CASSLTGATGELFF

V: TRBV6-5
size: NA
J: TRBJ1-4
D: NA
length: 16
DNA: TGTGCCAGCAGTTACTCCCAGGTCTCAACTAATGAAAAACTGTTTTTT
CDR3: CASSYSQVSTNEKLFF

V: TRBV18
size: few
J: TRBJ2-3
D: NA
length: 15
DNA: TGTGCCAGCTCACCGTCGGTGTCTAGCACAGATACGCAGTATTTT
CDR3: CASSPSVSSTDTQYF

V: TRBV27
size: once
J: TRBJ2-7
D: TRBD2
length: 15
DNA: TGTGCCAGCAGTTTAGGGTGGACTAGCGAACACGAGCAGTACTTC
CDR3: CASSLGWTSEHEQYF

V: TRBV10-1
size: NA
J: TRBJ2-1
D: NA
length: 13
DNA: TGCGCCAGCAGTGGGCTTCAGGCCAATGAGCAGTTCTTC
CDR3: CASSGLQANEQFF

V: TRBV5-5
size: NA
J: TRBJ2-7
D: TRBD1
length: 16
DNA: TGTGCCAGCAGCCCCCGGTGGAGACAGGGAACTTACGAGCAGTACTTC
CDR3: CASSPRWRQGTYEQYF

V: TRBV7-8
size: few
J: TRBJ2-5
D: NA
length: 11
DNA: TGTGCCAGCAGCCCGAGAGAGACCCAGTACTTC
CDR3: CASSPRETQYF

V: TRBV2
size: few
J: TRBJ2-3
D: NA
length: 15
DNA: TGTGCCAGCAGTCTAGGGACTCTCCGGGGGGATACGCAGTATTTT
CDR3: CASSLGTLRGDTQYF

V: TRBV6-2/TRBV6-3
size: NA
J: TRBJ2-7
D: TRBD2
length: 17
DNA: TGTGCCAGCAGTCCACCGGCTAGCGGGGGGCCCAAAGGGGAGCAGTACTTC
CDR3: CASSPPASGGPKGEQYF

V: TRBV19
size: NA
J: TRBJ2-1
D: NA
length: 17
DNA: TGTGCCAGTAGCCTTATTCGGACAGAGTTAACCTCGAATGAGCAGTTCTTC
CDR3: CASSLIRTELTSNEQFF

V: TRBV5-1
size: NA
J: TRBJ2-6
D: TRBD1
length: 17
DNA: TGCGCCAGCAGCTTTACGGGACAGCGCTCTGGGGCCAACGTCCTGACTTTC
CDR3: CASSFTGQRSGANVLTF

V: TRBV6-5
size: NA
J: TRBJ2-2
D: TRBD2
length: 13
DNA: TGTGCCAGCCGGGCTAGCGGGGAGAGGGAGCTGTTTTTT
CDR3: CASRASGERELFF

V: TRBV5-6
size: NA
J: TRBJ2-1
D: TRBD2
length: 15
DNA: TGTGCCAGCAGCTTGAGCGGGAGTGGCTACAATGAGCAGTTCTTC
CDR3: CASSLSGSGYNEQFF

V: TRBV3-1/TRBV3-2
size: NA
J: TRBJ1-4
D: TRBD1
length: 14
DNA: TGTGCCAGCAGCCTCAGGGGGTCTAATGAAAAACTGTTTTTT
CDR3: CASSLRGSNEKLFF

V: TRBV10-1
size: NA
J: TRBJ2-2
D: TRBD1
length: 15
DNA: TGCGCCAGCAGTACCGGGACAGGGAGCACCGGGGAGCTGTTTTTT
CDR3: CASSTGTGSTGELFF

V: TRBV6-6
size: NA
J: TRBJ1-5
D: TRBD1
length: 15
DNA: TGTGCCAGCAGCCTGACAGGGGGTAGGGGTCAGCCCCAGCATTTT
CDR3: CASSLTGGRGQPQHF

V: TRBV19
size: NA
J: TRBJ2-7
D: NA
length: 15
DNA: TGTGCCAGTAGTATAGACCGAGGACTTTCCTACGAGCAGTACTTC
CDR3: CASSIDRGLSYEQYF

V: TRBV7-2
size: once
J: TRBJ2-1
D: TRBD2
length: 15
DNA: TGTGCCAGCAGCCGCGGGGGGGGCTCCTACAATGAGCAGTTCTTC
CDR3: CASSRGGGSYNEQFF

V: TRBV27
size: NA
J: TRBJ2-5
D: TRBD1
length: 17
DNA: TGTGCCAGCAGTTTTTCCTCCCTCCCGGGACAGCAAGAGACCCAGTACTTC
CDR3: CASSFSSLPGQQETQYF

V: TRBV7-2
size: NA
J: TRBJ2-1
D: TRBD2
length: 14
DNA: TGTGCCAGCAGCCGGGGACTAGCGGCCAATGAGCAGTTCTTC
CDR3: CASSRGLAANEQFF

V: TRBV7-2
size: NA
J: TRBJ2-1
D: NA
length: 16
DNA: TGTGCCAGCAGCCAAACAGGTTTCGGGGGATACAATGAGCAGTTCTTC
CDR3: CASSQTGFGGYNEQFF

V: TRBV30
size: NA
J: TRBJ2-1
D: TRBD1
length: 14
DNA: TGTGCCTGGAGTAGGGGACAGGGGTGGCATGAGCAGTTCTTC
CDR3: CAWSRGQGWHEQFF

V: TRBV7-9
size: NA
J: TRBJ2-3
D: TRBD2
length: 18
DNA: TGTGCCAGCAGCCCGGGGACTAGCGGGGCCCTTAGCACAGATACGCAGTATTTT
CDR3: CASSPGTSGALSTDTQYF

V: TRBV9
size: once
J: TRBJ2-1
D: TRBD2
length: 16
DNA: TGTGCCAGCAGCGTAGGGGGACTAGCGGGGTACAATGAGCAGTTCTTC
CDR3: CASSVGGLAGYNEQFF

V: TRBV18
size: few
J: TRBJ1-1
D: NA
length: 11
DNA: TGTGCCAGCTCGCGGGAGGGTGAAGCTTTCTTT
CDR3: CASSREGEAFF

V: TRBV19
size: NA
J: TRBJ2-7
D: NA
length: 12
DNA: TGTGCCAGTAGGACATGGGGGGACGAGCAGTACTTC
CDR3: CASRTWGDEQYF

V: TRBV7-9
size: NA
J: TRBJ2-7
D: TRBD1
length: 15
DNA: TGTGCCAGCAGCTTAGGGCAGGGGGCCCAAGGTGAGCAGTACTTC
CDR3: CASSLGQGAQGEQYF